This record concerns one TCR beta chain sequence. Its antigen is not yet known. No per-base quality is available; no much larger clone lies one base away. The sample's time point, from its label and the paper: about 28 days (+/-7) after the second vaccine dose. AZD1222 recipients whose second dose came at about 4 weeks and those whose second dose came at about 12 weeks were combined into one group, since spike-specific TCR depth and breadth did not differ between the two schedules. Vaccinee samples were obtained from the UK trials COV001 and COV002, which included a single-blind randomized controlled phase 2/3 trial of AZD1222 (ChAdOx1 nCoV-19) in healthy adults. For TCRbeta chain sequencing, PBMC samples were collected from trial participants at day 0 and at day 28 after the second dose. At the junction V is shortened by 3 bases and J by 8 bases; bases outside the gene matches: 18. The CDR3 covers 19 residues, taking in both the cysteine and the phenylalanine. Only the CDR3 DNA stays, 57 bases, in frame from base 1. Via the germline V gene (reference sequence), CDR1 is LNHDA and CDR2 SQIVND.

The CDR3 regions of human TCRbeta chains were subjected to immunosequencing. Per the authors' processing: Repertoire TCRs were matched against a reference library of SARS-CoV-2-specific TCRs generated with the MIRA antigen-specificity platform. Breadth was defined as the fraction of unique TCRs that were SARS-CoV-2-associated. Depth was defined as the fraction of total T cells that were SARS-CoV-2-associated. Using the MIRA data, every spike-specific TCR was mapped to the spike region that the TCR reacted to and assigned to either a CD4 or a CD8 class. Log10-transformed breadth and depth values were compared by one-way ANOVA with Sidak's multiple comparisons tests. What TCRdb holds here is the immuneACCESS table cut down to in-frame rearrangements. Part of the clones is not present; checked against another copy, under half of the missing clones reflect an unresolved V gene, and the others are unexplained. V and J calls and clone size are those listed in that table; D and trimming were worked out from the DNA. A total of 150,000 to 200,000 clones appear in this sample, 90% of them only once. The ten biggest clones cover approximately 6.2% of the sample.

This specimen belongs to a study of T cell responses to AZD1222 COVID-19 vaccine listed by TCRdb under 2021. At the level of the whole study: TCR sequencing was performed for about 250 trial participants, of whom around 200 were given two doses of AZD1222 and around 25 were given two doses of MenACWY control vaccine. Trial participants were enrolled into age subgroups of 18-55, 56-69 and 70-plus years, which contained about 150, 27 and 61 TCR-sequenced participants, respectively. General conclusions and limits of the study: Only five to seven AZD1222 recipients were SARS-CoV-2 seropositive at baseline, limiting conclusions about previously exposed vaccinees. Participants were mostly white British, with more females than males. The authors suggested clonal diversity may have been underestimated. Reportedly, almost half of the unique spike-specific TCRs recognized epitopes lying outside the regions that are mutated in the B.1.351 and B.1.1.7 variants. The vaccine-associated CD4 TCRs covered the entire spike protein, and the dominant responses fell in regions 160-218 and 743-854. After two AZD1222 doses, spike-specific TCR breadth and depth were significantly higher than at day 0 and than in MenACWY recipients. The 56-69-year group was small, and its depth increase did not reach significance, likely because of low power. No day 14 peak-response samples were available, so repertoires were characterized only after the peak T cell response.

The rearrangement combines TRBV19 with TRBJ2-1; 11 bases in between match TRBD2. The specimen comprised peripheral blood, sampled 28 days after the second AZD1222 dose. The clonotype originates from an adult who received the AZD1222 COVID-19 vaccine. The CDR3 region has the sequence CASSIRRASGRTAVDEQFF. The sequence in DNA is TGTGCCAGTAGTATTAGGCGGGCTAGCGGGAGGACCGCCGTGGATGAGCAGTTCTTC.